This TCR beta chain was sequenced in a study of T cell repertoires in aging, cancer and after chemotherapy (dated by TCRdb to between 2017 and 2020). Regarding the research as a whole: The donors fell into six age groups ranging from 30 or younger to 70 or older, and each group had at least three individuals. In the hematological group, the paired samples taken before and after chemotherapy came from chronic lymphocytic leukemia patients given fludarabine- or bendamustine-based regimens. The complete dataset included about 8.8 million TCR reads. The study profiled peripheral blood TCR beta repertoires from healthy donors and cancer patients to examine immunoaging and T cell reconstitution after chemotherapy. A cohort of 200 to 250 cancer patients (approximately 90 with hematological and some 120 with solid cancers) was assembled, and under 100 healthy donors were included as a reference group.

This clonotype is termed medium-sized (0.01 to 0.1%). The clone's antigen remains unknown. Qualities for individual bases were not recorded, and no much larger clone is one base off. Beyond this particular receptor, the publication reports: Significantly lower blood TCR diversity and higher clonality were observed in untreated patients with hematological or solid cancers than in age-matched healthy donors. Median generation probability increased over the chemotherapy interval in both cancer cohorts, suggesting repertoire reconstitution through rebound thymic output. According to the authors, the repertoire data do not permit conclusions about immunological memory after chemotherapy. Hematological cancer patients had lymphoid organ infiltration, which may itself impair thymic emigration or peripheral T cell expansion. In healthy donors, the drop in TCR diversity with age came mainly from a loss of richness, whereas in cancer patients a loss of evenness also played a part.

The V and J ends are trimmed by 3 bases and 5 bases, leaving 12 bases between them. Inclusive of the bounding cysteine and phenylalanine, the CDR3 is 13 residues long. Kept here is only the CDR3 DNA, which spans 39 bases and is read in frame from base 1. In the germline V gene (reference sequence), CDR1 corresponds to SGHNT and CDR2 to YYREEE. TCR beta rearrangements were amplified from genomic DNA isolated from peripheral blood, not from sorted cells or RNA. Rearranged TRB sequences spanning V, D and J segments were amplified by multiplex touch-down PCR using a mixed TRB-A/B primer pool. Illumina adapters and sample indices were added to the amplicons in two consecutive PCR reactions performed with Phusion HS II polymerase. The amplicons were purified from gel with the NucleoSpin Gel and PCR Clean-up kit and then assessed with Qubit and an Agilent 2100 Bioanalyzer. The libraries were sequenced on an Illumina MiSeq with 600-cycle, single-indexed, paired-end runs. From the authors' description of their analysis: TRB sequences were processed with MiXCR versions 2.12 and 3.0.5. Each unique CDR3 nucleotide sequence counted as one clone, and only productive sequences with at least two reads were retained. Repertoire metrics included Shannon diversity, evenness, clonality (one minus evenness), and alpha-parameterized diversity profiles from alpha 0 to 5. The IGoR algorithm was used to compute generation probabilities of clones in paired pre- and post-chemotherapy samples. TCRdb's own reprocessing of the public reads used fastp at Q25 and MiXCR and kept productive beta chains. Under each unique CDR3 protein, matching rows form one entry showing the most common genes and DNA. It is TCRdb's table, rather than the study itself, that gives the V and J calls and clone size. For this sample there are more than 6,000 distinct CDR3 sequences; 22% appear just once. Together, the top ten hold approximately 8.7% of the sample.

The sequence joins TRBV5-4 to TRBJ2-7, with the D call tentatively TRBD1 or TRBD2, each fitting 6 bases. The sample was blood. This receptor was taken from a human donor with a blood cancer. In nucleotide form, the sequence is TGTGCCAGCAGCTATAAGGGGGGAAACGAGCAGTACTTC. It codes for CASSYKGGNEQYF.